The 3 T cell receptor beta chains given below trace back to one sample, sequenced in a study of shared clonotypes between healthy human individuals. Produced via immunoSEQ multiplex PCR; TCRdb's table is partial and in-frame only. Of more than 2,000,000 clones detected, 85% to 95% appear once; the ten largest clones hold over 0.12%. Material: naive CD4+ T cells sorted from blood. The subset denotes: CD45RA+ positively selected. All receptors come from a man aged 18 to 29 in good health.

This clone is a singleton in its sample. This chain connects TRBV6-6 to TRBJ2-7, with 9 nucleotides matching TRBD1. V dropped 4 bases and J dropped 2; count of bases not matched to a gene: 6. Germline V gives CDR1 MNHNY, CDR2 SVGAGI (reference sequence). This CDR3 has 15 amino acids. CDR3 region: CASSSPGTGPYEQYF. CDR3 bases: TGTGCCAGCAGTTCCCCCGGGACAGGGCCCTACGAGCAGTACTTC.

The rearrangement uses TRBV11-1 and TRBJ1-1; 8 bases agree with TRBD1. Losses at the gene ends were 2 bases for V and 3 bases for J; bases not matched to a gene: 11. The CDR3 has 17 amino acids. Germline V gives CDR1 SGHAT, CDR2 FQDESV (reference sequence). CDR3 loop: CASSLYAAGQGYTEAFF. The CDR3 DNA is TGTGCCAGCAGCTTATATGCAGCAGGACAGGGTTACACTGAAGCTTTCTTT.

This clone was seen a single time. V gene TRBV21-1 combines with J gene TRBJ2-3; the listed D gene, TRBD2, was not tested against the DNA. TRBV21-1 is assigned pseudogene status. This CDR3 spans 15 amino acids. The CDR3 sequence is CASMSLLAFGDTQYF. The DNA of the CDR3 is TGTGCCAGCATGTCCCTACTAGCGTTTGGAGATACGCAGTATTTT.